Shown below are 8 T cell receptor beta chains from a single sample sequenced in a study of T cell responses to AZD1222 COVID-19 vaccine. Some clones are missing from TCRdb's copy, which holds only in-frame ones; the method was immunoSEQ multiplex PCR. This table holds about 150,000 clones, roughly nine tenths found once. The sequences come from peripheral blood, collected on day 0 of AZD1222 vaccination. These receptors all come from an adult in good health.

The rearrangement links TRBV6-5 to TRBJ1-1; possibly TRBD1 for D (5 bases). Germline CDR1 and CDR2: MNHEY and SVGAGI. The V end was cut by 2 bases, the J end by 4 bases, with 14 bases between. CDR3 length: 15 residues. The CDR3 DNA sequence: TGTGCCAGCAGTTACCAGGCGGGGGTCAGCACTGAAGCTTTCTTT. Amino acid sequence: CASSYQAGVSTEAFF.

V usage is TRBV7-3 and J usage is TRBJ2-1; possibly TRBD1 for D (6 bases). V lost 5 bases, J lost 1 base, and 12 bases lay in between. The CDR3 is 15 residues long. Per germline, CDR1 SGHTA and CDR2 FQGTGA. In DNA, the CDR3 is TGTGCCAGCAGCCAGTCAGGGGCATCCTACAATGAGCAGTTCTTC. It codes for CASSQSGASYNEQFF.

The chain recombines TRBV9 with TRBJ1-5; no reliable D call. Germline V lookup: CDR1 SGDLS, CDR2 YYNGEE. Between the trimmed V and J ends, which lost 0 bases and 4 bases, there was a span of 11 bases. This CDR3 comprises 15 residues. The CDR3 protein is CASSVESRRNQPQHF. The CDR3 bases are TGTGCCAGCAGCGTAGAATCCAGGCGGAATCAGCCCCAGCATTTT. The variable domain in full, completed from reference TRBV9 and TRBJ1-5, reads DSGVTQTPKHLITATGQRVTLRCSPRSGDLSVYWYQQSLDQGLQFLIQYYNGEERAKGNILERFSAQQFPDLHSELNLSSLELGDSALYFCASSVESRRNQPQHFGDGTRLSIL.

The V and J genes are TRBV5-1 and TRBJ2-2; TRBD2 matches 9 bases. Germline values: CDR1 SGHRS, CDR2 YFSETQ. The CDR3 runs 15 residues. J lost 5 bases, V lost 2 bases, and 4 bases had no gene match. The CDR3 nucleotides read TGCGCCAGCAGCTTTCTTAGCGGGGGAACCGGGGAGCTGTTTTTT. Its translation: CASSFLSGGTGELFF. The variable domain in full, with the rest retrieved from reference TRBV5-1 and TRBJ2-2, is KAGVTQTPRYLIKTRGQQVTLSCSPISGHRSVSWYQQTPGQGLQFLFEYFSETQRNKGNFPGRFSGRQFSNSRSEMNVSTLELGDSALYLCASSFLSGGTGELFFGEGSRLTVL.

The chain links TRBV27 to TRBJ2-2; D possibly corresponds to TRBD1 (5 bases). The CDR3 totals 14 residues. The V gene's germline CDR1 is MNHEY and CDR2 SMNVEV (reference sequence). The V gene lost 3 bases and the J gene lost 5 bases, with 10 bases spanning the gap. The CDR3 nucleotides are TGTGCCAGCAGTTTTTCAGGGTCGACCGGGGAGCTGTTTTTT. Translated: CASSFSGSTGELFF.

The DNA of the CDR3 is TGTGCCAGCAGTTACTCGATTTGGGGTTTGAATGAGCAGTACTTC. Translating gives CASSYSIWGLNEQYF. The rearrangement links TRBV6-5 to TRBJ2-7; D is undetermined. V was trimmed by 0 bases and J by 7 bases, leaving 16 bases between them. The CDR3 sequence is 15 residues long. The germline V gene encodes CDR1 MNHEY and CDR2 SVGAGI.

A remark on this clone: The same CDR3 arises from other DNA sequences in this sample as well. The chain employs TRBV9 and TRBJ2-2; no definite D call. This CDR3 contains 11 residues. Trimming took 5 bases from V and 1 from J, leaving 0 bases between them. CDR1 is SGDLS and CDR2 is YYNGEE in the germline V gene. This chain's CDR3 is CASRNTGELFF. CDR3 bases: TGTGCCAGCAGGAACACCGGGGAGCTGTTTTTT.

The V and J genes are TRBV4-2 and TRBJ1-4; perhaps TRBD1 as D (6 bases). Germline CDR1 reads LGHNA; CDR2 reads YNFKEQ. The CDR3 has 15 residues. The V end was cut by 4 bases, the J end by 2 bases, with 11 bases between. CDR3 residues: CASSRRQGTNEKLFF. The CDR3, as DNA: TGTGCCAGCAGCCGACGGCAGGGGACTAATGAAAAACTGTTTTTT.